This T cell receptor beta chain was sequenced in a study of T cells in Graves' hyperthyroidism and ophthalmopathy. From RNA transcripts, TCR beta CDR3 regions were amplified. HTBI primers were used for first-round RT-PCR of the TCR CDR3. TCRdb analysed the multiplex PCR reads with MiXCR anew, one entry per CDR3 protein. Among 400,000 to 550,000 distinct CDR3 sequences, approximately 25% were seen once, and the ten largest hold over 9%. For the diagnoses, clinical symptoms, serum thyroxine and TRAb, thyroid ultrasound and orbital computed tomography were used. This CDR3 spans 13 amino acids. Trimming took 6 bases from V and 2 from J, leaving 11 bases between them.

This chain connects TRBV12-3 or TRBV12-4 to TRBJ2-7, with a tentative D call TRBD1 (6 bases). Sequencing used blood. The clonotype comes from a woman aged 25 to 39 with Graves' ophthalmopathy. CDR3 in amino acids: CASRGARTYEQYF. CDR3 in DNA: TGTGCCAGCAGGGGGGCGAGGACCTACGAGCAGTACTTC.